This T cell receptor (beta chain) was profiled in a study of blood T cell repertoires in COVID-19. Overall study context: Samples of COVID-19 (acute and convalescent) were obtained from the United States, Italy and Spain. From T cells, B-cell-depleted T cells, or PBMCs came the material, which was cDNA or gDNA.

Authors' methods: It was from reference gene primer amplification that nucleated cell counts were estimated. Here immunoSEQ multiplex PCR was the method, and the copy in TCRdb shows in-frame clones only, minus some. V and J calls and clone size are those listed in that table; D and trimming were worked out from the DNA. Among around 150,000 clones listed, over 75% were seen once. Looked up from germline, CDR1 is MNHEY and CDR2 is SVGAGI. The ends lost 8 bases at V and 4 bases at J; junction bases unmatched: 9. The CDR3 spans 15 residues. The chain employs TRBV6-5 and TRBJ1-3; TRBD1 matches 9 bases. Sequenced: peripheral blood. This TCR came from a man aged 70 or older with acute or convalescent COVID-19. In DNA, the CDR3 is TGTGCCAGCGACCAACAGGGGGCGGGCGGAAACACCATATATTTT. It encodes CASDQQGAGGNTIYF.